These 23 T cell receptor beta chains originate from one sample sequenced in a study of tumor-infiltrating lymphocytes in primary liver carcinoma. Using a constant-region primer together with ProtoScript II reverse transcriptase, TCR beta cDNA was made from approximately 500 ng of total RNA. Libraries for TCR beta were built through three nested multiplex PCR rounds, which together made up a slightly modified ARM-PCR procedure. Forward primers for TRBV1-TRBV30 and a C-beta reverse primer served the first two PCR rounds, at roughly 10 cycles each. In TCRdb, the multiplex PCR reads were re-called with MiXCR into one record per CDR3 protein. The repertoire holds some 190,000 distinct CDR3 sequences, with over 45% as singletons. The study extracted blood RNA from unsorted whole blood and also extracted germline DNA. Sequenced sample: peripheral blood. The receptors here all came from a middle-aged man with primary liver carcinoma and hepatitis B virus infection.

This rearrangement joins TRBV28 to TRBJ2-5; possible D gene TRBD2, 5 bases. Germline CDR1 and CDR2: MDHEN and SYDVKM. This CDR3 is built from 13 residues. The V and J ends lost 7 bases and 5 bases respectively, with 14 bases between them. DNA of the CDR3: TGTGCCAGCACCCCTAGCCCTAGGGAGACCCAGTACTTC. It codes for CASTPSPRETQYF.

This clonotype was observed at least ten times. The rearrangement uses TRBV11-2 and TRBJ1-1; 7 nucleotides agree with TRBD1. Germline V gene lookup returns CDR1 SGHAT and CDR2 FQNNGV. V shed 5 bases, J shed 0 bases, and the junction held 3 bases outside the gene matches. The CDR3 is 14 residues long. The CDR3 loop is CASSQGGLNTEAFF. The CDR3 bases are TGTGCCAGCAGCCAGGGGGGGCTGAACACTGAAGCTTTCTTT.

The chain has TRBV6-5 and TRBJ2-7, with D unresolved. The CDR3 is 15 residues long. CDR1 is MNHEY and CDR2 is SVGAGI in the germline V gene. V was pared by 8 bases and J by 0 bases, with 17 bases between. The CDR3 nucleotides are TGTGCCAGCCCCCCGGACGGCGCAGCCTCCTACGAGCAGTACTTC. Amino acids: CASPPDGAASYEQYF.

This clonotype was seen only a few times. The V call is TRBV13, the J call TRBJ2-3; D is perhaps TRBD2 (5 bases). Trimming shortened V by 4 bases and J by 2 bases, and 19 bases separated the two germline ends. CDR1 and CDR2 (germline): PRHDT, FYEKMQ (reference sequence). CDR3 size: 17 residues. In nucleotides, the CDR3 is TGTGCCAGCAGCTCGCCAAAAGCGGATAAGCCCACAGATACGCAGTATTTT. Encoded protein: CASSSPKADKPTDTQYF.

This clonotype was observed a few times. The CDR3 is CASSPGLAGGLAKNIQYF. Here the CDR3 DNA reads TGCGCCAGCAGCCCGGGACTAGCGGGGGGGTTAGCCAAAAACATTCAGTACTTC. This chain uses TRBV4-1 with TRBJ2-4; 16 nucleotides match TRBD2. The CDR3 has 18 residues. The ends lost 4 bases at V and 0 bases at J; junction bases unmatched: 3. CDR1 and CDR2 (germline): MGHRA, YSYEKL.

Comment on this clonotype: A much larger clone lies a single base off, so this may be a read error. V gene TRBV4-2 combines with J gene TRBJ2-3; 7 bases map to TRBD1. The length of the CDR3 is 15 residues. Per the germline V gene, CDR1 is LGHNA and CDR2 is YNFKEQ. The CDR3 loop is CASSKEDRSPDTQYF. In nucleotides, the CDR3 is TGTGCCAGCAGCAAAGAGGACAGGTCCCCAGATACGCAGTATTTT.

This clonotype has a single count. A much more abundant neighbour one base away suggests this may be a read error. The chain has TRBV11-2 and TRBJ2-3; D not resolved. Germline CDR1 SGHAT, CDR2 FQNNGV. CDR3 length: 15 residues. The CDR3 reads CASSLAGYNADMQYF. The DNA for the CDR3 is TGTGCCAGCAGCTTAGCAGGATATAACGCAGATATGCAGTATTTT.

Points on this clonotype: One end of the junction does not line up with germline, which may come from a read error. CDR3 sequence reads: CATSDSFRTSGTDTQYF. CDR3 DNA sequence: TGTGCAACCAGTGATTCCTTCCGGACTAGCGGGACAGATACGCAGTATTTT. The rearrangement joins TRBV24-1 to TRBJ2-3, with 11 bases matching TRBD2. The CDR3 is 17 amino acids. CDR1 is KGHDR, CDR2 SFDVKD, per germline.

The chain is built from TRBV12-3 or TRBV12-4 and TRBJ2-3, with D possibly being TRBD1 or TRBD2 (6 bases each). V lost 1 base to trimming and J lost 2 bases, with 13 bases between them. There are 16 residues in the CDR3. Here the CDR3 DNA reads TGTGCCAGCAGTTTAGGCGGAGGGGGAGTCACAGATACGCAGTATTTT. Protein sequence: CASSLGGGGVTDTQYF.

V is TRBV29-1 and J is TRBJ2-3, with 14 positions matching TRBD2. Germline CDR1 reads SQVTM; CDR2 reads ANQGSEA. This CDR3 has 16 residues. J gave up 5 bases and V 7 bases, and 11 bases lay outside the gene matches. CDR3 protein: CSGEPTSGRVGDTQYF. The CDR3, as DNA: TGCAGCGGCGAACCGACTAGCGGGAGGGTGGGAGATACGCAGTATTTT.

This chain connects TRBV4-2 to TRBJ2-1, with a weak D call TRBD2 (5 bases). Germline loops: CDR1 LGHNA, CDR2 YNFKEQ. V was cut by 4 bases and J by 4 bases, with 17 bases left in between. The CDR3 extends over 16 amino acids. This CDR3 is CASSPRAESQYNEQFF. CDR3 sequence (DNA): TGTGCCAGCAGCCCGAGGGCGGAAAGCCAATACAATGAGCAGTTCTTC.

Note on this clonotype: Given the absence of the conserved phenylalanine or tryptophan at the CDR3 end, a read error is likely. V gene TRBV11-2 combines with J gene TRBJ1-2, with 7 bases fitting TRBD1. The CDR3 consists of 14 residues. Germline lookup yields CDR1 SGHAT and CDR2 FQNNGV. The CDR3 here is CVSSLSSDRRGYTS. CDR3 DNA: TGTGTCAGCAGCTTATCGTCGGACAGGCGTGGCTACACCTCC.

This clonotype was seen just once. The chain joins TRBV4-1 to TRBJ2-7, with D possibly being TRBD1 (5 bases). CDR1 and CDR2 from the germline V gene are MGHRA and YSYEKL. The CDR3 runs to 17 residues. Trimming removed 1 base from V and 4 bases from J, with 20 bases in between. CDR3 bases: TGCGCCAGCAGCCAAGGGTGGTCAATTAATCCAGGGTACGAGCAGTACTTC. Amino acid sequence: CASSQGWSINPGYEQYF.

The table lists this clonotype with a count of one. The germline gene is not matched at one end of the junction; a read error may be the cause. The chain recombines TRBV12-3 or TRBV12-4 with TRBJ1-6; D unclear. CDR3 size: 14 residues. The CDR3 here is CVSSLTGNNSPLHF. The DNA of the CDR3 is TGTGTCAGCAGTCTGACTGGTAATAATTCACCCCTCCACTTT.

This clonotype was counted between two and nine times. This may come from a read error, since a much larger clone is one base off. The CDR3 loop reads CASGRTPSTDTQYF. CDR3 nucleotide sequence: TGTGCCAGCGGTCGCACACCTAGCACAGATACGCAGTATTTT. V is TRBV11-2 and J is TRBJ2-3, with D uncertain. Germline V gene data show CDR1 as SGHAT and CDR2 as FQNNGV. Trimming removed 8 bases from V and 0 bases from J, with 12 bases in between. The CDR3 runs 14 residues.

The rearrangement joins TRBV5-6 to TRBJ2-7, with TRBD1 matching over 7 bases. V was pared by 4 bases and J by 4 bases, with 11 bases of the junction left unmatched. The CDR3 is made up of 15 amino acids. Germline CDR1 reads SGHDT; CDR2 reads YYEEEE. CDR3 coding DNA: TGTGCCAGCAGCCTCTCCCTGACAGGGCCATACGAGCAGTACTTC. It translates to CASSLSLTGPYEQYF.

This clonotype turned up a few times. The rearrangement uses TRBV6-1 and TRBJ1-1; the match to TRBD1 covers 7 bases. The CDR3 runs 15 residues. Germline V gene sequence: CDR1 MNHNS, CDR2 SASEGT. The V segment lost 4 bases and the J segment 1 base; nucleotides outside the gene matches: 6. The CDR3 DNA is TGTGCCAGCAGTGCGCGACAGGGCCCGAACACTGAAGCTTTCTTT. The encoded protein is CASSARQGPNTEAFF.

The V call is TRBV6-6, the J call TRBJ2-5; 9 nucleotides agree with TRBD1. This CDR3 comprises 16 residues. V shed 6 bases and J 1 base; nucleotides not matched to a gene: 9. From germline, CDR1 is MNHNY and CDR2 SVGAGI (reference sequence). CDR3 loop: CASRPGTGWVQETQYF. The CDR3 DNA reads as TGTGCCAGCAGACCCGGGACAGGGTGGGTCCAAGAGACCCAGTACTTC.

Points on this clonotype: At one boundary the junction diverges from the germline segment, which might be a read error. The chain joins TRBV29-1 to TRBJ1-1, with D possibly matching TRBD1 (5 bases). CDR1 is SQVTM, CDR2 ANQGSEA, per germline. The CDR3 runs to 13 residues. The chain's CDR3 is CRVVKGRGTEAFF. CDR3 sequence (DNA): TGCAGGGTTGTAAAGGGAAGGGGCACTGAAGCTTTCTTT.

This clonotype turned up a few times. The chain carries TRBV12-3 or TRBV12-4 and TRBJ2-2; 16 positions match TRBD2. V lost 5 bases to trimming and J lost 5 bases; unmatched junction nucleotides: 2. CDR3 length: 16 amino acids. Here the CDR3 DNA reads TGTGCCAGCAGTCAGGGACTAGCGGGAGGGACCGGGGAGCTGTTTTTT. This codes for CASSQGLAGGTGELFF.

J is TRBJ2-2 and V is TRBV7-8, with D perhaps TRBD1 (6 bases). Trimming cost V 1 base and J 1 base, with 28 bases left between them. Germline CDR1 SGHVS, CDR2 FQNEAQ. The CDR3 runs 22 residues. The CDR3 reads CASSLVPSQGKIRYENTGELFF. CDR3 coding DNA: TGTGCCAGCAGCTTAGTACCTTCCCAGGGGAAGATCCGCTATGAGAACACCGGGGAGCTGTTTTTT.

This clonotype turned up a few times. A junction end diverges from the germline sequence, so it may reflect a read error. The chain employs TRBV10-3 and TRBJ2-1, with TRBD2 matching over 13 bases. Germline V gene data show CDR1 as ENHRY and CDR2 as SYGVKD. This CDR3 is 18 amino acids long. The CDR3 DNA follows: TGTGCCGTCAGTGAGGGAAGTACCGGACTAGCGGGAGTAGGTGAGCAGTTCTTC. Residues: CAVSEGSTGLAGVGEQFF.

Of note for this clonotype: No DNA is shown, since the ends of the CDR3 on it are uncertain; the CDR3 is the one TCRdb lists. The chain joins TRBV11-2 to TRBJ2-7; TRBD2 is taken as the D call from the table, unchecked against the DNA. The CDR3 spans 17 amino acids, including both terminal residues. CDR1 SGHAT and CDR2 FQNNGV come from the germline V gene. The CDR3 here is CDSSIYLCSVGSDEQYF.